Below, one TCR beta chain is given with its context. The data stem from a study of technical replicates of blood from a few donors. Libraries were prepared by immunoSEQ multiplex PCR; TCRdb keeps only in-frame clonotypes and omits some of them. The table lists 84,000 or so clones, roughly 94% of them singletons. This CDR3 is 16 amino acids long. Trimming pared 3 bases from V and 3 bases from J, leaving 18 bases between. The V gene's germline CDR1 is SGHRS and CDR2 YFSETQ. Sequenced input: T cells isolated from PBMCs. This sequence joins TRBV5-1 and TRBJ2-5; a possible D gene is TRBD2 (6 bases). The clonotype originates from a human donor in good health. DNA of the CDR3: TGCGCCAGCAGCTCTTCTTCGATGGGACTGGAAGAGACCCAGTACTTC. Its translation: CASSSSSMGLEETQYF.